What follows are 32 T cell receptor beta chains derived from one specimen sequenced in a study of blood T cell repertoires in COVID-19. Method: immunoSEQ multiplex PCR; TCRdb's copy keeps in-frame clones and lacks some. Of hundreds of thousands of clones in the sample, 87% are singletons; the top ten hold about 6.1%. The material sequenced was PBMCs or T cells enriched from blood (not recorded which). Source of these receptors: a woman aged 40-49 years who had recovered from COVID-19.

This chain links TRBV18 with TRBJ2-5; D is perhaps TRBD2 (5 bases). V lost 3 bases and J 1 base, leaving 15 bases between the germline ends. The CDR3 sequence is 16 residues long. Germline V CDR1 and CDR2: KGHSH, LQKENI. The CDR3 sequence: CASSPSGYGVQETQYF. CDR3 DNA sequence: TGTGCCAGCTCACCGTCGGGTTACGGGGTCCAAGAGACCCAGTACTTC.

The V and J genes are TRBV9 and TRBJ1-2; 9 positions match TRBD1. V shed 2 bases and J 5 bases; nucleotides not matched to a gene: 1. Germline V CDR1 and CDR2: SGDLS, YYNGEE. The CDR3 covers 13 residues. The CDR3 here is CASSVGTGYGYTF. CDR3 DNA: TGTGCCAGCAGCGTGGGGACAGGGTATGGCTACACCTTC.

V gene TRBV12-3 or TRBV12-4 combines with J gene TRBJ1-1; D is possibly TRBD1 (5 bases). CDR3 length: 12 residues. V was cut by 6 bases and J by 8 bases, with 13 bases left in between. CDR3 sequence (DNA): TGTGCCAGCAGCTGGGGCGGTGGAGAAGCTTTCTTT. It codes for CASSWGGGEAFF.

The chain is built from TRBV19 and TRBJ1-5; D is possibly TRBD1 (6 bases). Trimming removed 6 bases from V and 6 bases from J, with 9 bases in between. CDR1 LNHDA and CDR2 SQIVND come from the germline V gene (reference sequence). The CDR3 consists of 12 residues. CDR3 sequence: CASRGGPQPQHF. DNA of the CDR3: TGTGCCAGTAGGGGGGGGCCTCAGCCCCAGCATTTT.

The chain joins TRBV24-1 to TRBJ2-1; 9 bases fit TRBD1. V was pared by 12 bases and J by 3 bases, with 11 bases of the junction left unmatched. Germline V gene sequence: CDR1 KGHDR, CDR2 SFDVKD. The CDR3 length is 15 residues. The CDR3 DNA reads TGTGCCCCCACCAATTGGGGACAGGGCTACAATGAGCAGTTCTTC. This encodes CAPTNWGQGYNEQFF.

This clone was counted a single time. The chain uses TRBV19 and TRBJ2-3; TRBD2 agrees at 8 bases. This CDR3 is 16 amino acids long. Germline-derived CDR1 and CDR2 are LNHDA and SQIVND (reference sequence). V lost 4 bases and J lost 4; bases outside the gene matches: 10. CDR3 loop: CASSSGRPPGSDTQYF. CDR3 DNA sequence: TGTGCCAGTAGTAGCGGGAGGCCCCCTGGCTCAGATACGCAGTATTTT.

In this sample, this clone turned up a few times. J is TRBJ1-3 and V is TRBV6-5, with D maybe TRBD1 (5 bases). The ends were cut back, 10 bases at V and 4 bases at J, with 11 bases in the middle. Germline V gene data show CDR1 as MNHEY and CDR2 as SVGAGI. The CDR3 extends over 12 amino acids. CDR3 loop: CATRARGNTIYF. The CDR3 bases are TGTGCCACCAGGGCGCGGGGAAACACCATATATTTT.

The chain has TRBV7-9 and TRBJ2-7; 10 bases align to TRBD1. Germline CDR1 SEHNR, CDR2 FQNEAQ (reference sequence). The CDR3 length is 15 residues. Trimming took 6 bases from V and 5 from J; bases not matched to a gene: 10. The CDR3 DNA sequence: TGTGCCAGCAGTGCGGACCGGGACAGGGGACACGAGCAGTACTTC. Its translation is CASSADRDRGHEQYF. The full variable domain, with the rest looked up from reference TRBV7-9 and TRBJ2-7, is DTGVSQNPRHKITKRGQNVTFRCDPISEHNRLYWYRQTLGQGPEFLTYFQNEAQLEKSRLLSDRFSAERPKGSFSTLEIQRTEQGDSAMYLCASSADRDRGHEQYFGPGTRLTVT.

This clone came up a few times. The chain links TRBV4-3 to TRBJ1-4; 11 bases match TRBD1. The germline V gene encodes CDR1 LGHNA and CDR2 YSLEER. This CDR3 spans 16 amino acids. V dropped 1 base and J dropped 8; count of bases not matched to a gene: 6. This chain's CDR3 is CASSQAWGQGGEKLFF. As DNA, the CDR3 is TGCGCCAGCAGCCAAGCATGGGGACAGGGGGGGGAAAAACTGTTTTTT.

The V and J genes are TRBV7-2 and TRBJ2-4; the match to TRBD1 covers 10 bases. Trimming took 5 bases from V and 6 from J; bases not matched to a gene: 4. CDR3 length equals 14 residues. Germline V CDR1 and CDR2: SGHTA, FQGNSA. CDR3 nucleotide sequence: TGTGCCAGCAGCCAGGACAGGGGGGTAAACATTCAGTACTTC. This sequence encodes CASSQDRGVNIQYF.

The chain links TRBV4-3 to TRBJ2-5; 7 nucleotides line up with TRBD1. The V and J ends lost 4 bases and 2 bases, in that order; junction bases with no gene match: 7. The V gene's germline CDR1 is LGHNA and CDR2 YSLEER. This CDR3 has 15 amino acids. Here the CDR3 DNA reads TGCGCCAGCAGCCGGACACCGGGACAGCAAGAGACCCAGTACTTC. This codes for CASSRTPGQQETQYF.

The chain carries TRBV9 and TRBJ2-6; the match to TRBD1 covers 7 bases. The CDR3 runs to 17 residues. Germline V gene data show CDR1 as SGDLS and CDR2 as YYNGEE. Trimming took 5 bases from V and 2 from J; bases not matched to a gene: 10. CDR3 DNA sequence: TGTGCCAGCAGAAGGGGCGAAGGGGGCGCTGGGGCCAACGTCCTGACTTTC. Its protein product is CASRRGEGGAGANVLTF. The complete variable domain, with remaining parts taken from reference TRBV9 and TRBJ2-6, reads DSGVTQTPKHLITATGQRVTLRCSPRSGDLSVYWYQQSLDQGLQFLIQYYNGEERAKGNILERFSAQQFPDLHSELNLSSLELGDSALYFCASRRGEGGAGANVLTFGAGSRLTVL.

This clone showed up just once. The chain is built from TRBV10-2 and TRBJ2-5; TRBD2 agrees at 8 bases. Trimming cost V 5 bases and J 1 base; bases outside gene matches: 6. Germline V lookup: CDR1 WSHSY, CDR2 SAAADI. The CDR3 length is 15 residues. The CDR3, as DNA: TGCGCCAGCAGTCCTCTCGGGGGGGGCCAAGAGACCCAGTACTTC. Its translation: CASSPLGGGQETQYF.

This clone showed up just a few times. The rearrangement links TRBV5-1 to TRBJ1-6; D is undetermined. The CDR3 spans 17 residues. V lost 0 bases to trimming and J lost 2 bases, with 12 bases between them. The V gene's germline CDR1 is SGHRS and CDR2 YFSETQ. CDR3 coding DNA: TGCGCCAGCAGCTTGGATGGCCTCAGGACCTATAATTCACCCCTCCACTTT. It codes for CASSLDGLRTYNSPLHF.

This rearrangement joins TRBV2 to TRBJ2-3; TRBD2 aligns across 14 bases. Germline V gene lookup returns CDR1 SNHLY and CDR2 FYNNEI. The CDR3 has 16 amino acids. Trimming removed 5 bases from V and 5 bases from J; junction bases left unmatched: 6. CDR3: CASSRGLAGVVDTQYF. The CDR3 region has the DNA TGTGCCAGCAGTAGGGGACTAGCGGGAGTTGTAGATACGCAGTATTTT.

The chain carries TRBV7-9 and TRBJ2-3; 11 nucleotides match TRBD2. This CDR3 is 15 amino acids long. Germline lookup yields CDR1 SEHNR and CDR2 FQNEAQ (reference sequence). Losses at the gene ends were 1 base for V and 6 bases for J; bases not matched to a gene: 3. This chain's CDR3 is CASSLELAGDDTQYF. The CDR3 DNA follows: TGTGCCAGCAGCTTAGAACTAGCGGGAGACGATACGCAGTATTTT.

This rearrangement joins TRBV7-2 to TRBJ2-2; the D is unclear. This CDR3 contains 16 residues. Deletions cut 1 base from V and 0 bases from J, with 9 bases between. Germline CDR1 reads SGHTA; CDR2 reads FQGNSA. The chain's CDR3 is CASSLVQQTNTGELFF. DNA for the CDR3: TGTGCCAGCAGCTTAGTACAGCAGACGAACACCGGGGAGCTGTTTTTT.

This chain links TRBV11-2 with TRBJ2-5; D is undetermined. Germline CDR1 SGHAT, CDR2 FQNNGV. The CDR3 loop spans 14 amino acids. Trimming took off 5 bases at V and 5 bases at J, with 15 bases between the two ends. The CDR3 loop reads CASSAKQAKETQYF. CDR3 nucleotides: TGTGCCAGCAGCGCTAAGCAGGCTAAGGAGACCCAGTACTTC.

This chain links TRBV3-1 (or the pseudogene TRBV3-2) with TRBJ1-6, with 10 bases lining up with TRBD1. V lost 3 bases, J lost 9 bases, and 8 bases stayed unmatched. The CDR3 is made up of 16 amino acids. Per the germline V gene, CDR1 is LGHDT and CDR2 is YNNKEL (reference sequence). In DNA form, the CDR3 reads TGTGCCAGCAGCCACCGGGACAGGGGTATTGGTTCACCCCTCCACTTT. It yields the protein CASSHRDRGIGSPLHF.

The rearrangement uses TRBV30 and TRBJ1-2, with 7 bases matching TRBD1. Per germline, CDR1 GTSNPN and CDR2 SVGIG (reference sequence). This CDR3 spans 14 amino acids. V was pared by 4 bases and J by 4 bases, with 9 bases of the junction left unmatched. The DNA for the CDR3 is TGTGCCTGGAACCCGGGACAGATTCTCTATGGCTACACCTTC. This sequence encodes CAWNPGQILYGYTF.

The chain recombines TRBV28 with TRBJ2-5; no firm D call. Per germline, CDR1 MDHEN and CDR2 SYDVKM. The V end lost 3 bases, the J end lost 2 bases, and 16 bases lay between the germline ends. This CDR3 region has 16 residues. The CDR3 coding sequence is TGTGCCAGCAGTTTTTACGCCGGTAACGATCAAGAGACCCAGTACTTC. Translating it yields CASSFYAGNDQETQYF.

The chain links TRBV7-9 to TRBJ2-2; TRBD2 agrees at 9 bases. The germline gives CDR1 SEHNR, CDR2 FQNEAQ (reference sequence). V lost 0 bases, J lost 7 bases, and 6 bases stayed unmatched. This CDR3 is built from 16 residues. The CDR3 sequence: CASSLAAGGPIGELFF. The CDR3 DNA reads TGTGCCAGCAGCTTAGCGGCGGGAGGGCCTATCGGGGAGCTGTTTTTT.

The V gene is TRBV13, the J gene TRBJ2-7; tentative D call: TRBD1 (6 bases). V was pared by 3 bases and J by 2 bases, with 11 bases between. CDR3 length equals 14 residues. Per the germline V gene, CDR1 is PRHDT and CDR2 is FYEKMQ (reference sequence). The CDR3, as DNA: TGTGCCAGCAGCTTTCGGACAGTCCCCTACGAGCAGTACTTC. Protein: CASSFRTVPYEQYF. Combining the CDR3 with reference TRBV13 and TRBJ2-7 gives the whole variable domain AAGVIQSPRHLIKEKRETATLKCYPIPRHDTVYWYQQGPGQDPQFLISFYEKMQSDKGSIPDRFSAQQFSDYHSELNMSSLELGDSALYFCASSFRTVPYEQYFGPGTRLTVT.

In nucleotides, the CDR3 is TGTGCCAGTAGTAGACTCAAACTAGCGGGAGGGACAGATACGCAGTATTTT. This translates into CASSRLKLAGGTDTQYF. J is TRBJ2-3 and V is TRBV19; 13 bases line up with TRBD2. The CDR3 is 17 residues long. Germline trimming cut 4 bases from V and 3 bases from J; bases unmatched to any gene: 7. CDR1 LNHDA and CDR2 SQIVND come from the germline V gene (reference sequence).

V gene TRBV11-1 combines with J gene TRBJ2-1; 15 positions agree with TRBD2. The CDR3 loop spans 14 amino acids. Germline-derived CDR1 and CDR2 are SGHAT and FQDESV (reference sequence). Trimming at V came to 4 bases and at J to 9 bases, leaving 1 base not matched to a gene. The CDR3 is CASSSGLAGGEQFF. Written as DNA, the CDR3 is TGTGCCAGCAGCTCGGGACTAGCGGGAGGTGAGCAGTTCTTC.

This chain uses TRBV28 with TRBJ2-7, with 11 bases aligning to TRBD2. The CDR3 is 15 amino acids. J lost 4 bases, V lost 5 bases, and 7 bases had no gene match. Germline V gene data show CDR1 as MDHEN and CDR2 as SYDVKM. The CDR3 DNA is TGTGCCAGCAGTCCCGCCGGGACTAGCGGATACGAGCAGTACTTC. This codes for CASSPAGTSGYEQYF.

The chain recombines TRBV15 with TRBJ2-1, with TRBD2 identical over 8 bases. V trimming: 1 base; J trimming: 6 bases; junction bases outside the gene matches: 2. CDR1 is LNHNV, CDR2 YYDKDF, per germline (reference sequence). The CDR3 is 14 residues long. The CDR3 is CATSRALAGNEQFF. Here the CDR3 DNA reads TGTGCCACCAGCAGAGCCCTAGCGGGCAATGAGCAGTTCTTC.

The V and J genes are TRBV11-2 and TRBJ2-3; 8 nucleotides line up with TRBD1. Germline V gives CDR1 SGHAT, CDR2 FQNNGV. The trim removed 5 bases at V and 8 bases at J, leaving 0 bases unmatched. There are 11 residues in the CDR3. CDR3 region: CASSTGGTQYF. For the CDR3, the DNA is TGTGCCAGCAGCACAGGGGGTACGCAGTATTTT.

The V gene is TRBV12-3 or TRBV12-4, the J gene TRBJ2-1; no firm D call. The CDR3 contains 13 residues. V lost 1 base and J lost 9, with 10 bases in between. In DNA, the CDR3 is TGTGCCAGCAGTTTAGGCCCTAGTGTTGAGCAGTTCTTC. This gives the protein CASSLGPSVEQFF.

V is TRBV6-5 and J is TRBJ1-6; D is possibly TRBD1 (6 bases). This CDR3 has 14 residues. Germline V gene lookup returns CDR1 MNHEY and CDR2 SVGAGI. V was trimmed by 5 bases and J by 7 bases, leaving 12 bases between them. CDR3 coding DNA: TGTGCCAGCAGTATGACAGGCAAAAATTCACCCCTCCACTTT. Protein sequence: CASSMTGKNSPLHF.

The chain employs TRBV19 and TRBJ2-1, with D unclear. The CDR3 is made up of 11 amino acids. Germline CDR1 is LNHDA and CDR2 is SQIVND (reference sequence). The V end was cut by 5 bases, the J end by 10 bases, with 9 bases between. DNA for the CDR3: TGTGCCAGTAGTGGGCTTTCGGAGCAGTTCTTC. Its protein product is CASSGLSEQFF.

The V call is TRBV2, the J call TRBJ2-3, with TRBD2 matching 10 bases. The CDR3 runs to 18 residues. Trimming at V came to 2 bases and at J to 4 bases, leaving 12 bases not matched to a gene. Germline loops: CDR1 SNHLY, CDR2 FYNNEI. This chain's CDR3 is CASSEIGASGRGADTQYF. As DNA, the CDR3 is TGTGCCAGCAGTGAAATAGGGGCCAGCGGGAGGGGTGCAGATACGCAGTATTTT. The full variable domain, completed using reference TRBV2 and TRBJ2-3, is EPEVTQTPSHQVTQMGQEVILRCVPISNHLYFYWYRQILGQKVEFLVSFYNNEISEKSEIFDDQFSVERPDGSNFTLKIRSTKLEDSAMYFCASSEIGASGRGADTQYFGPGTRLTVL.